This T cell receptor (beta chain) was retrieved from a study of cytomegalovirus exposure and HLA in healthy donors. Study-level points and caveats: Presence/absence results assume similar sequencing depth per donor, which may not hold. Being indistinguishable, some V segments were excluded, TRBV6-2 and TRBV6-3 among them.

Donors showed nominal health when sampled, although they likely had unrecorded immune exposures. Per germline, CDR1 MNHEY and CDR2 SMNVEV (reference sequence). The CDR3 has 15 amino acids. V was shortened by 0 bases and J by 5 bases, with 13 bases between the two germline ends. With regard to this clone: The antigen is undetermined.

In the PCR, 60 Vbeta and 13 Jbeta primers were used. Sequencing used immunoSEQ multiplex PCR; TCRdb keeps in-frame clones, though not all of them. The table lists over 85,000 clones, more than 65% of them singletons, with 5% to 7.5% in the top ten. The source material was PBMCs. The chain has TRBV27 and TRBJ2-5; D may be TRBD1 (5 bases). The TCR was taken from a man aged 25-45 years in good health and CMV-seropositive. The CDR3: CASSLSGRVGETQYF. In DNA, the CDR3 is TGTGCCAGCAGTTTATCGGGCAGGGTCGGCGAGACCCAGTACTTC.